These 13 T cell receptor beta chains were sequenced from one sample in a study of cytotoxic CD8 clonotypes in ibrutinib-treated CLL. This table comes from immunoSEQ multiplex PCR, and its TCRdb copy is limited to in-frame clones, with some not included. The sample carries approximately 100,000 clones, 50% to 65% recorded once. The source material was PBMCs, sampled after 24 months of ibrutinib treatment. These receptors came from a human donor with chronic lymphocytic leukemia.

The J gene is TRBJ2-3, the V gene TRBV4-3; the D gene is possibly TRBD2 (6 bases). Per the germline V gene, CDR1 is LGHNA and CDR2 is YSLEER. This CDR3 has 17 residues. V was cut by 0 bases and J by 2 bases, with 15 bases left in between. CDR3 nucleotide sequence: TGCGCCAGCAGCCAAGATCATCGGACTACTTTCACAGATACGCAGTATTTT. It specifies CASSQDHRTTFTDTQYF.

In nucleotides, the CDR3 is TGCAGCGGATCCGGGACAGGGAATGAAAAACTGTTTTTT. Protein: CSGSGTGNEKLFF. The rearrangement links TRBV29-1 to TRBJ1-4; 9 nucleotides agree with TRBD1. Germline values: CDR1 SQVTM, CDR2 ANQGSEA. The CDR3 is 13 residues long. V was pared by 7 bases and J by 5 bases, with 5 bases of the junction left unmatched.

The gene calls are TRBV4-2 and TRBJ1-2; the D is unclear. The germline gives CDR1 LGHNA, CDR2 YNFKEQ. Between the trimmed V and J ends, which lost 0 bases and 6 bases, there was a span of 14 bases. The CDR3 totals 15 residues. The CDR3 bases are TGTGCCAGCAGCCAAGAGTTCCGGGGAGGTCATGGCTACACCTTC. Translated, it gives CASSQEFRGGHGYTF.

This clone has a single count. J is TRBJ2-5 and V is TRBV6-4; 8 nucleotides match TRBD1. V gave up 2 bases and J gave up 4 bases; unmatched junction bases: 6. The CDR3 runs 15 residues. Germline V gene sequence: CDR1 MRHNA, CDR2 SNTAGT. The CDR3 DNA reads as TGTGCCAGCAGTGACCTTACGGACAGGGTAGAGACCCAGTACTTC. It translates to CASSDLTDRVETQYF.

The chain has TRBV5-1 and TRBJ1-1; D might be TRBD1 (6 bases). With 4 bases removed from V and 1 base from J, the gap between germline ends came to 17 bases. There are 16 residues in the CDR3. Germline CDR1 is SGHRS and CDR2 is YFSETQ. CDR3 amino acids: CASSPLGTRGNTEAFF. The DNA for the CDR3 is TGCGCCAGCAGCCCCCTGGGGACAAGGGGGAACACTGAAGCTTTCTTT.

The rearrangement links TRBV5-4 to TRBJ2-6; 8 bases are a match to TRBD2. Germline V gives CDR1 SGHNT, CDR2 YYREEE (reference sequence). The CDR3 is 15 residues long. Unmatched junction bases numbered 0, after V lost 2 bases and J lost 2 bases. The CDR3 DNA reads as TGTGCCAGCAGCTTCGGGGGGGCTGGGGCCAACGTCCTGACTTTC. It translates to CASSFGGAGANVLTF.

The chain employs TRBV5-1 and TRBJ2-5, with a tentative D call TRBD2 (5 bases). The V gene lost 0 bases and the J gene lost 2 bases, with 8 bases spanning the gap. CDR1 is SGHRS, CDR2 YFSETQ, per germline. The CDR3 has 14 amino acids. This CDR3 is CASSLGEIQETQYF. CDR3 DNA sequence: TGCGCCAGCAGCTTGGGGGAGATACAAGAGACCCAGTACTTC.

The table lists this clone with a count of one. CDR3 protein: CACVPGRGVAKNIQYF. The CDR3 DNA is TGTGCCTGCGTACCCGGACGCGGGGTTGCCAAAAACATTCAGTACTTC. This rearrangement joins TRBV30 to TRBJ2-4; tentative D call: TRBD2 (6 bases). V lost 6 bases and J 1 base, leaving 19 bases between the germline ends. CDR1 and CDR2 from the germline V gene are GTSNPN and SVGIG (reference sequence). This CDR3 comprises 16 residues.

This clone was counted a few times. The chain links TRBV25-1 to TRBJ2-1; D is possibly TRBD1 (5 bases). Looked up from germline, CDR1 is MGHDK and CDR2 is SYGVNS. Trimming pared 2 bases from V and 10 bases from J, leaving 9 bases between. The length of the CDR3 is 12 residues. CDR3 residues: CASSEVTAEQFF. The CDR3 bases are TGTGCCAGCAGTGAAGTGACAGCCGAGCAGTTCTTC.

The V and J genes are TRBV10-1 and TRBJ2-7; D is unresolved. This CDR3 contains 11 residues. Germline values: CDR1 WNHNN, CDR2 SYGVQD (reference sequence). V dropped 0 bases and J dropped 6 bases, with 3 bases sitting between them. The CDR3 region is CASSESGEQYF. CDR3 nucleotide sequence: TGCGCCAGCAGTGAGTCGGGCGAGCAGTACTTC.

The chain recombines TRBV7-3 with TRBJ2-7, with D unclear. The germline V and J ends were trimmed by 1 base and 4 bases, with 17 bases remaining between them. There are 16 residues in the CDR3. CDR1 and CDR2 from the germline V gene are SGHTA and FQGTGA. The CDR3 DNA reads TGTGCCAGCAGCTTAATGCAGATCTCCCTTCCTTACGAGCAGTACTTC. As protein: CASSLMQISLPYEQYF.

This sequence joins TRBV25-1 and TRBJ2-2, with TRBD2 as a possible D gene (5 bases). Trimming took 1 base from V and 0 from J, leaving 9 bases between them. Germline V CDR1 and CDR2: MGHDK, SYGVNS. The CDR3 spans 16 residues. CDR3 sequence reads: CASSELMGANTGELFF. The CDR3 DNA reads as TGTGCCAGCAGTGAATTGATGGGAGCGAACACCGGGGAGCTGTTTTTT.

The table lists this clone with a count of one. The gene calls are TRBV25-1 and TRBJ2-2, with 9 bases aligning to TRBD1. With 10 bases clipped from V and 5 bases from J, the junction kept 8 bases outside the gene matches. Looked up from germline, CDR1 is MGHDK and CDR2 is SYGVNS. The CDR3 is 14 amino acids. CDR3 residues: CATGTGTYTGELFF. In DNA, the CDR3 is TGTGCCACCGGGACAGGGACGTATACCGGGGAGCTGTTTTTT.